Below, 11 T cell receptor beta chains from the same sample are listed, as sequenced in a study of human T cells and chemical hapten exposure. The time point denotes: patch test 1, 2 weeks after DPC sensitization. Treatment described: therapeutic diphenylcyclopropenone sensitization with weekly scalp DPC. MiXCR, applied by TCRdb to the RACE reads, yields one record per CDR3 protein. The table records roughly 180,000 distinct CDR3 sequences, about 14% of them present only once. This specimen was whole blood, taken in connection with sensitization to the hapten diphenylcyclopropenone (DPC). All receptors come from a woman aged 25 to 45 with alopecia areata. Some clones in this sample may be carry-over from other donors' samples.

This clonotype showed up many times. The V call is TRBV18, the J call TRBJ2-1; 10 nucleotides line up with TRBD2. This CDR3 has 14 residues. Germline V lookup: CDR1 KGHSH, CDR2 LQKENI. V trimming: 3 bases; J trimming: 8 bases; junction bases outside the gene matches: 4. The CDR3 DNA reads as TGTGCCAGCTCACCCCCGGGACTAGCGTATGAGCAGTTCTTC. Residues: CASSPPGLAYEQFF.

The table lists this clonotype with a few counts. V usage is TRBV12-3 or TRBV12-4 and J usage is TRBJ1-1; unclear D gene. This CDR3 has 13 residues. Trimming removed 6 bases at V and 1 base at J, with 9 bases between. As DNA, the CDR3 is TGTGCCAGCAGGATAACAAGGAACACTGAAGCTTTCTTT. Its translation: CASRITRNTEAFF.

This clonotype was seen ten or more times. The gene calls are TRBV29-1 and TRBJ1-3, with a possible D match to TRBD1 (5 bases). This CDR3 comprises 13 residues. Trimming took 3 bases from V and 3 from J, leaving 9 bases between them. Per germline, CDR1 SQVTM and CDR2 ANQGSEA. CDR3 in amino acids: CSVDFRDGNTIYF. The CDR3 coding sequence is TGCAGCGTTGATTTCAGGGATGGAAACACCATATATTTT.

This chain uses TRBV7-2 with TRBJ2-7, with 14 positions matching TRBD2. This CDR3 has 15 residues. Trimming at V came to 4 bases and at J to 4 bases, leaving 3 bases not matched to a gene. In germline, CDR1 is SGHTA, CDR2 FQGNSA. The DNA for the CDR3 is TGTGCCAGCAGCTCAGGGACTAGCGGGGGATACGAGCAGTACTTC. Amino acids: CASSSGTSGGYEQYF.

The sample holds a few counts of this clonotype. The CDR3: CASSLEGSISSYNEQFF. CDR3 bases: TGTGCCAGCAGTTTAGAGGGCTCCATAAGCTCCTACAATGAGCAGTTCTTC. J is TRBJ2-1 and V is TRBV12-3 or TRBV12-4, with unresolved D. This CDR3 is built from 17 residues. The V gene lost 1 base and the J gene lost 0 bases, with 13 bases spanning the gap.

The chain carries TRBV12-3 or TRBV12-4 and TRBJ2-1, with no clear D. The CDR3 totals 13 residues. Trimming removed 8 bases from V and 8 bases from J, with 16 bases in between. CDR3: CASQGLFVDEQFF. The CDR3 nucleotides are TGTGCCAGCCAAGGGCTATTCGTGGATGAGCAGTTCTTC.

Many counts were recorded for this clonotype. The chain recombines TRBV7-2 with TRBJ1-5; D gene unclear. The length of the CDR3 is 12 residues. In germline, CDR1 is SGHTA, CDR2 FQGNSA. Trimming removed 8 bases from V and 7 bases from J, with 12 bases in between. The CDR3 reads CASGVRWQPQHF. The DNA for the CDR3 is TGTGCCAGCGGGGTGCGTTGGCAGCCCCAGCATTTT.

This clonotype was detected many times. The rearrangement links TRBV29-1 to TRBJ2-2; 7 nucleotides agree with TRBD1. The CDR3 covers 14 residues. CDR1 is SQVTM, CDR2 ANQGSEA, per germline. Trimming cost V 7 bases and J 2 bases; bases outside gene matches: 7. CDR3 nucleotides: TGCAGCGGATACCGGGACAGCAACACCGGGGAGCTGTTTTTT. This codes for CSGYRDSNTGELFF.

On this clonotype itself: An end of the junction does not agree with germline; a read error may underlie this. The chain is built from TRBV28 and TRBJ2-2, with unresolved D. The CDR3 is 13 amino acids. Looked up from germline, CDR1 is MDHEN and CDR2 is SYDVKM. CDR3: CASRTGNIGELFF. In DNA form, the CDR3 reads TGTGCCAGCAGGACGGGCAACATCGGGGAGCTGTTTTTT.

This clonotype was detected only a few times. The chain is built from TRBV6-1 and TRBJ1-1; D is unresolved. Trimming removed 3 bases at V and 1 base at J, with 6 bases between. Germline assignment: CDR1 MNHNS and CDR2 SASEGT. The CDR3 is 13 residues long. CDR3 sequence (DNA): TGTGCCAGCAGTGAGACCCCGAACACTGAAGCTTTCTTT. Protein: CASSETPNTEAFF.

The chain combines TRBV4-1 with TRBJ1-3; D may be TRBD1 (5 bases). CDR3 size: 14 residues. V shed 7 bases and J shed 4 bases, with 14 bases lying between them. Germline CDR1 reads MGHRA; CDR2 reads YSYEKL. CDR3 protein: CASTLGEAGNTIYF. In DNA form, the CDR3 reads TGCGCCAGCACCCTAGGGGAGGCCGGAAACACCATATATTTT.